These 28 T cell receptor beta chains were all obtained from the same sample, sequenced in a study of CD8 T cells in ankylosing spondylitis. Study-level findings and limits: Apparently characteristic of ankylosing spondylitis blood was a TCR beta motif (about eight highly homologous variants).

These TCRs are of unknown antigen specificity. One entry per CDR3 protein results from TCRdb running MiXCR on the 5' RACE reads. The sample shows approximately 540,000 distinct CDR3 sequences, roughly an eighth of them seen only once. Sequencing was performed on blood, either unsorted or a sorted T cell fraction (not recorded which). The source of these receptors is a male donor with ankylosing spondylitis.

This clonotype was recorded at least ten times. An end of the junction does not agree with germline; a read error may underlie this. The rearrangement joins TRBV12-3 or TRBV12-4 to TRBJ2-6, with D possibly TRBD1 on 5 matching bases. The CDR3 length is 10 residues. The CDR3 nucleotides read TGTGCCAGCAGTTTTTCAGGGCTAAATTTC. Amino acids: CASSFSGLNF.

This clonotype has more than one count but fewer than ten. The chain uses TRBV29-1 and TRBJ1-2; a possible D gene is TRBD1 (5 bases). Germline assignment: CDR1 SQVTM and CDR2 ANQGSEA. The CDR3 sequence is 13 residues long. Trimming shortened V by 7 bases and J by 7 bases, and 19 bases separated the two germline ends. The CDR3 is CSAVPWGLGGYTF. The DNA for the CDR3 is TGCAGCGCCGTCCCGTGGGGGTTGGGTGGCTACACCTTC.

This clonotype has at least ten counts. The chain carries TRBV5-1 and TRBJ2-2; the match to TRBD2 covers 10 bases. This CDR3 is 16 amino acids long. With V trimmed by 3 bases and J by 4 bases, 6 bases remained unmatched. Germline CDR1 and CDR2: SGHRS and YFSETQ. This chain's CDR3 is CASSSAAGGITGELFF. The CDR3 DNA follows: TGCGCCAGCAGCTCCGCAGCGGGAGGGATCACCGGGGAGCTGTTTTTT.

At least ten counts were recorded for this clonotype. The chain couples TRBV24-1 to TRBJ2-7; weak D call: TRBD2 (6 bases). V was shortened by 5 bases and J by 7 bases, with 14 bases between the two germline ends. Germline V CDR1 and CDR2: KGHDR, SFDVKD. The CDR3 runs 13 residues. The CDR3 loop reads CATSGSGEREQYV. CDR3 nucleotide sequence: TGTGCCACCAGTGGCTCGGGGGAGAGGGAGCAGTACGTC.

This clonotype came up a few times. The chain joins TRBV24-1 to TRBJ2-7; 7 positions match TRBD1. In germline, CDR1 is KGHDR, CDR2 SFDVKD. The CDR3 sequence is 15 residues long. V lost 2 bases, J lost 5 bases, and 8 bases stayed unmatched. The CDR3 DNA follows: TGTGCCACCAGTGATTCACAGGGGTTGAGCAACGAGCAGTACTTC. Translated, it gives CATSDSQGLSNEQYF.

This clonotype has ten or more counts. As DNA, the CDR3 is TGTGCCACCCAAGGGGATCAAAATAGCAATCAGCCCCAGCATTTT. This encodes CATQGDQNSNQPQHF. The V call is TRBV10-3, the J call TRBJ1-5; TRBD1 might be the D (5 bases). The germline V and J ends were trimmed by 10 bases and 0 bases, with 16 bases remaining between them. Germline assignment: CDR1 ENHRY and CDR2 SYGVKD. This CDR3 is 15 amino acids long.

The rearrangement uses TRBV12-3 or TRBV12-4 and TRBJ2-7; the match to TRBD1 covers 9 bases. V shed 6 bases and J 2 bases; nucleotides not matched to a gene: 8. The CDR3 contains 15 residues. CDR3 nucleotide sequence: TGTGCCAGCAGCACCGGGACAGGGATTCCCTACGAGCAGTACTTC. It specifies CASSTGTGIPYEQYF.

The CDR3, as DNA: TGTGCCAGCGAGGTGGGCCAAGAGACCCAGTACTTC. Amino acid sequence: CASEVGQETQYF. The rearrangement uses TRBV2 and TRBJ2-5, with D unclear. This CDR3 region has 12 residues. The V end was cut by 8 bases, the J end by 1 base, with 8 bases between. From germline, CDR1 is SNHLY and CDR2 FYNNEI.

This chain uses TRBV11-2 with TRBJ1-2; 9 bases match TRBD1. The CDR3 has 16 residues. In germline, CDR1 is SGHAT, CDR2 FQNNGV. V dropped 1 base and J dropped 6; count of bases not matched to a gene: 9. CDR3 nucleotide sequence: TGTGCCAGCAGCTTAGTGTGGACAGGGGATAGACATGGCTACACCTTC. Translated: CASSLVWTGDRHGYTF.

The V call is TRBV20-1, the J call TRBJ2-1; D perhaps matches TRBD2 (5 bases). Germline assignment: CDR1 DFQATT and CDR2 SNEGSKA (reference sequence). The CDR3 runs 13 residues. V lost 5 bases and J 1 base, leaving 9 bases between the germline ends. The CDR3 sequence is CSAESGSYNEQFF. In DNA form, the CDR3 reads TGCAGTGCTGAAAGCGGTTCCTACAATGAGCAGTTCTTC.

The chain employs TRBV4-1 and TRBJ1-2; 8 bases are a match to TRBD1. Trimming cost V 5 bases and J 0 bases; bases outside gene matches: 8. The germline CDR1 and CDR2 sequences are MGHRA and YSYEKL. The CDR3 covers 16 residues. The CDR3 reads CASSVSGGTTNYGYTF. CDR3 DNA sequence: TGCGCCAGCAGCGTTTCAGGGGGCACTACTAACTATGGCTACACCTTC.

J is TRBJ2-3 and V is TRBV10-2; no firm D call. Per the germline V gene, CDR1 is WSHSY and CDR2 is SAAADI. This CDR3 is 16 amino acids long. Trimming stripped 5 bases from V and 0 bases from J, with 15 bases between. The CDR3 protein is CASSSHNTGSTDTQYF. CDR3 nucleotide sequence: TGCGCCAGCAGTTCCCACAACACGGGCAGCACAGATACGCAGTATTTT.

This clonotype was observed a handful of times. The chain has TRBV5-1 and TRBJ2-1; 7 bases are a match to TRBD1. V was pared by 5 bases and J by 4 bases, with 9 bases of the junction left unmatched. Germline lookup yields CDR1 SGHRS and CDR2 YFSETQ. The CDR3 runs 15 residues. The CDR3 reads CASSPSGQDYNEQFF. CDR3 sequence (DNA): TGCGCCAGCAGTCCCTCCGGACAGGATTACAATGAGCAGTTCTTC.

This sequence joins TRBV6-1 and TRBJ2-3; 14 bases align to TRBD2. Germline CDR1 reads MNHNS; CDR2 reads SASEGT. Trimming at V came to 8 bases and at J to 6 bases, leaving 10 bases not matched to a gene. This CDR3 has 16 amino acids. CDR3 nucleotides: TGTGCCAGCTCCACCGGGACTAGCGGGAGTTATGATACGCAGTATTTT. Translating it yields CASSTGTSGSYDTQYF.

The chain carries TRBV27 and TRBJ1-2; 7 bases line up with TRBD1. The CDR3 has 15 amino acids. The germline gives CDR1 MNHEY, CDR2 SMNVEV (reference sequence). Trimming at V came to 5 bases and at J to 0 bases, leaving 6 bases not matched to a gene. DNA of the CDR3: TGTGCCAGCAGTCGCGGACAGGCCGCTAACTATGGCTACACCTTC. Translated, it gives CASSRGQAANYGYTF.

The genes are TRBV20-1 and TRBJ2-3; D might be TRBD2 (5 bases). Germline assignment: CDR1 DFQATT and CDR2 SNEGSKA (reference sequence). The CDR3 contains 14 residues. V lost 0 bases and J 1 base, leaving 8 bases between the germline ends. CDR3 coding DNA: TGCAGTGCTAGAGATAGTAGCGGCACAGATACGCAGTATTTT. It is translated as CSARDSSGTDTQYF.

V and J are TRBV18 and TRBJ2-7, with 8 bases lining up with TRBD1. V dropped 2 bases and J dropped 2; count of bases not matched to a gene: 5. The CDR3 is 15 amino acids. CDR1 KGHSH and CDR2 LQKENI come from the germline V gene. The CDR3 region has the DNA TGTGCCAGCTCACCAGCAGGGGGCTTAACCTACGAGCAGTACTTC. This encodes CASSPAGGLTYEQYF.

This clonotype has only a few counts. V usage is TRBV5-6 and J usage is TRBJ2-5; 9 nucleotides match TRBD1. The V gene's germline CDR1 is SGHDT and CDR2 YYEEEE. Trimming at V came to 3 bases and at J to 5 bases, leaving 8 bases not matched to a gene. There are 15 residues in the CDR3. The CDR3 reads CASSWGQGSQETQYF. The CDR3 coding sequence is TGTGCCAGCAGCTGGGGACAGGGCTCCCAGGAGACCCAGTACTTC.

Only a few counts were recorded for this clonotype. The chain links TRBV19 to TRBJ2-2; 9 bases agree with TRBD1. Germline CDR1 reads LNHDA; CDR2 reads SQIVND (reference sequence). There are 14 residues in the CDR3. V dropped 6 bases and J dropped 3; count of bases not matched to a gene: 2. CDR3 loop: CASRGQGYTGELFF. As DNA, the CDR3 is TGTGCCAGTAGAGGACAGGGGTACACCGGGGAGCTGTTTTTT.

V is TRBV7-7 and J is TRBJ1-4; TRBD1 matches 11 bases. Germline V gives CDR1 SSHAT, CDR2 FNYEAQ (reference sequence). CDR3 length: 15 amino acids. Losses at the gene ends were 5 bases for V and 8 bases for J; bases not matched to a gene: 7. The CDR3 protein is CASSPGTGGDEKLFF. The CDR3 nucleotides are TGTGCCAGCAGCCCCGGGACAGGGGGGGACGAAAAACTGTTTTTT.

In this sample, this clonotype turned up a few times. The chain links TRBV25-1 to TRBJ1-4; D unresolved. This CDR3 contains 14 residues. Trimming took 2 bases from V and 7 from J, leaving 11 bases between them. Germline V lookup: CDR1 MGHDK, CDR2 SYGVNS. The CDR3 sequence is CASSEREGGEKLFF. CDR3 DNA sequence: TGTGCCAGCAGTGAAAGGGAGGGCGGTGAAAAACTGTTTTTT.

This clonotype was picked up one time. The chain couples TRBV6-1 to TRBJ2-1; TRBD2 aligns across 10 bases. V dropped 0 bases and J dropped 8; count of bases not matched to a gene: 13. This CDR3 region has 18 residues. CDR1 is MNHNS, CDR2 SASEGT, per germline. CDR3: CASSEALRTSGYSDEQFF. The CDR3 DNA is TGTGCCAGCAGTGAAGCTTTGCGGACTAGCGGATATTCGGATGAGCAGTTCTTC.

This clonotype was detected a few times. The rearrangement joins TRBV6-5 to TRBJ2-1; 13 bases are a match to TRBD2. This CDR3 is 15 amino acids long. The germline gives CDR1 MNHEY, CDR2 SVGAGI. Trimming cost V 2 bases and J 8 bases; bases outside gene matches: 3. CDR3 nucleotide sequence: TGTGCCAGCAGTTACGGGGGGACTAGCGGGGATGAGCAGTTCTTC. It codes for CASSYGGTSGDEQFF.

The V gene is TRBV4-2, the J gene TRBJ2-7; D ambiguous. This CDR3 has 14 residues. Per germline, CDR1 LGHNA and CDR2 YNFKEQ. Trimming removed 0 bases at V and 1 base at J, with 7 bases between. The CDR3 loop is CASSQDLGSYEQYV. The DNA of the CDR3 is TGTGCCAGCAGCCAAGATCTTGGATCCTACGAGCAGTACGTC.

There are a few counts of this clonotype. J is TRBJ2-6 and V is TRBV28; D remains unclear. This CDR3 is 13 amino acids long. Trimming removed 3 bases at V and 11 bases at J, with 11 bases between. From germline, CDR1 is MDHEN and CDR2 SYDVKM. CDR3 coding DNA: TGTGCCAGCAGTTTCGTGGGTACCCACGTCCTGACTTTC. Its protein product is CASSFVGTHVLTF.

The chain carries TRBV20-1 and TRBJ1-1; tentative D call: TRBD1 (5 bases). The CDR3 has 16 amino acids. The V gene lost 0 bases and the J gene lost 7 bases, with 21 bases spanning the gap. Per the germline V gene, CDR1 is DFQATT and CDR2 is SNEGSKA (reference sequence). The CDR3 region is CSARDPQRGKRDEAFF. The CDR3 DNA sequence: TGCAGTGCTAGAGATCCTCAGCGGGGGAAACGAGATGAAGCTTTCTTT.

This clonotype has only a few counts. The chain uses TRBV5-1 and TRBJ1-4; D possibly corresponds to TRBD1 (5 bases). Trimming took 4 bases from V and 0 from J, leaving 10 bases between them. The CDR3 loop spans 15 amino acids. Germline-derived CDR1 and CDR2 are SGHRS and YFSETQ. The CDR3 reads CASSLMGATNEKLFF. In nucleotides, the CDR3 is TGCGCCAGCAGCCTCATGGGGGCAACTAATGAAAAACTGTTTTTT.

This clonotype was detected many times. V is TRBV14 and J is TRBJ2-1; 7 bases line up with TRBD1. The germline V gene has CDR1 SGHDN and CDR2 FVKESK. This CDR3 is 16 amino acids long. V shed 1 base and J 6 bases; nucleotides not matched to a gene: 9. The CDR3 loop is CASSQASWAGGNEQFF. The CDR3 nucleotides read TGTGCCAGCAGCCAAGCCTCCTGGGCAGGGGGCAATGAGCAGTTCTTC.